This record looks at one T cell receptor (beta chain) sequence and its context. TCRdb's copy holds only in-frame clones and misses some; the assay was immunoSEQ multiplex PCR. The data show 300,000 to 400,000 clones, about 93% seen once. This record comes from a study of blood T cell repertoires in COVID-19. After removal of 5 bases from V and 4 bases from J, the junction contained 5 bases not matched to a gene. In germline, CDR1 is SGHTA, CDR2 FQGNSA. The length of the CDR3 is 15 residues. The rearrangement links TRBV7-2 to TRBJ2-1, with TRBD2 matching 10 bases. The source material was peripheral blood. The TCR originated in a woman aged 18-29 years who had recovered from COVID-19. CDR3 loop: CASSPIAGGYNEQFF. In DNA form, the CDR3 reads TGTGCCAGCAGCCCAATAGCGGGAGGTTACAATGAGCAGTTCTTC.